These T cell receptor beta chains were read from a single sample in a study of T cell repertoires in cytomegalovirus infection. TCRdb reanalysed the reads using MiXCR and keeps one entry per CDR3 protein. The sample consists of approximately 490,000 distinct CDR3 sequences, roughly 10% of them appearing once. Material for sequencing was PBMCs. Receptors originate from a human donor in good health (CMV status not recorded). Some clones in this sample may be carry-over from other donors' samples. The CDR3 runs from the conserved cysteine through the conserved F or W. The D gene is left open where the match is weak. Clone size is given for some rows only: seen once, a few or many times, or a class if the clone is expanded.

clone size: few
J gene: TRBJ2-6
V gene: TRBV29-1
CDR3 length: 16
D gene: -
CDR3 DNA: TGCAGCGTTGAAGATCCGGCACAGGGTGGGGCCAACGTCCTGACTTTC
CDR3 protein: CSVEDPAQGGANVLTF

clone size: many
J gene: TRBJ1-1
V gene: TRBV7-2
CDR3 length: 17
D gene: -
CDR3 DNA: TGTGCCAGCAGCTTATTGTCGGGGGGGGTAGGTGGCACTGAAGCTTTCTTT
CDR3 protein: CASSLLSGGVGGTEAFF

clone size: many
J gene: TRBJ1-6
V gene: TRBV6-1
CDR3 length: 13
D gene: -
CDR3 DNA: TGTGCCAGCAGTGAAGCCAATAATTCACCCCTCCACTTT
CDR3 protein: CASSEANNSPLHF

clone size: few
J gene: TRBJ1-1
V gene: TRBV12-5
CDR3 length: 18
D gene: TRBD1
CDR3 DNA: TGTGCTAGTGGTTTAGAGGTGGTCTTGGGACAGCCAAACACTGAAGCTTTCTTT
CDR3 protein: CASGLEVVLGQPNTEAFF

clone size: few
J gene: TRBJ2-7
V gene: TRBV19
CDR3 length: 13
D gene: TRBD2
CDR3 DNA: TGTGCCAGTAGTGAAGCGGGGGGTTACGAGCAGTACTTC
CDR3 protein: CASSEAGGYEQYF

clone size: -
J gene: TRBJ2-7
V gene: TRBV28
CDR3 length: 15
D gene: -
CDR3 DNA: TGTGCCAGCGGTCCCACATTATGGCGCTCCTACGAGCAGTACTTC
CDR3 protein: CASGPTLWRSYEQYF

clone size: few
J gene: TRBJ2-1
V gene: TRBV28
CDR3 length: 12
D gene: -
CDR3 DNA: TGTGCCAGCAGTTTGCTCGGACTAGAGCAGTTCTTC
CDR3 protein: CASSLLGLEQFF

clone size: few
J gene: TRBJ2-7
V gene: TRBV20-1
CDR3 length: 18
D gene: TRBD2
CDR3 DNA: TGCAGTGCTAGAGGCTTAACCTGGACTAGCGGGTTTTCCTACGAGCAGTACTTC
CDR3 protein: CSARGLTWTSGFSYEQYF

clone size: many
J gene: TRBJ2-7
V gene: TRBV7-9
CDR3 length: 14
D gene: -
CDR3 DNA: TGTGCCAGCAGCTTCTCGGGACGCTCCTACGAGCAGTACTTC
CDR3 protein: CASSFSGRSYEQYF

clone size: many
J gene: TRBJ2-5
V gene: TRBV20-1
CDR3 length: 15
D gene: TRBD2
CDR3 DNA: TGCAGTGCTAGAGGAGAGCGGGGGTACCAAGAGACCCAGTACTTC
CDR3 protein: CSARGERGYQETQYF

clone size: many
J gene: TRBJ2-3
V gene: TRBV7-8
CDR3 length: 14
D gene: -
CDR3 DNA: TGTGCCAGCATAAAGGGTCCGAACACAGATACGCAGTATTTT
CDR3 protein: CASIKGPNTDTQYF

clone size: many
J gene: TRBJ2-7
V gene: TRBV7-9
CDR3 length: 15
D gene: TRBD1
CDR3 DNA: TGTGCCAGCAGCCTCAAGACAGGGGCGTTTTACGAGCAGTACTTC
CDR3 protein: CASSLKTGAFYEQYF

clone size: few
J gene: TRBJ2-5
V gene: TRBV5-5
CDR3 length: 12
D gene: -
CDR3 DNA: TGTGCCAGCGCGAGAGTAGGAGAGACCCAGTACTTC
CDR3 protein: CASARVGETQYF

clone size: many
J gene: TRBJ2-3
V gene: TRBV7-9
CDR3 length: 14
D gene: TRBD1
CDR3 DNA: TGTGCCAGCAGCTTGGGACAGCCAACAGATACGCAGTATTTT
CDR3 protein: CASSLGQPTDTQYF

clone size: -
J gene: TRBJ2-7
V gene: TRBV29-1
CDR3 length: 14
D gene: TRBD1
CDR3 DNA: TGCAGCGTTCTGGAGACAGGGCTTTCCTACGAGCAGTACTTC
CDR3 protein: CSVLETGLSYEQYF

clone size: many
J gene: TRBJ1-6
V gene: TRBV5-1
CDR3 length: 15
D gene: TRBD1
CDR3 DNA: TGCGCCAGCAGCTCGCAGGACAGGGGCAGGACACCCCTCCACTTT
CDR3 protein: CASSSQDRGRTPLHF

clone size: few
J gene: TRBJ2-7
V gene: TRBV20-1
CDR3 length: 19
D gene: TRBD1
CDR3 DNA: TGCAGTGCTACGGGGACAGAGAGGGATTTTGAGGTCCGGATCGGCGAGCAGTACTTC
CDR3 protein: CSATGTERDFEVRIGEQYF

clone size: few
J gene: TRBJ1-2
V gene: TRBV28
CDR3 length: 14
D gene: -
CDR3 DNA: TGTGCCAGCAGTACCCTCGGGAGTATCTATGGCTACACCTTC
CDR3 protein: CASSTLGSIYGYTF

clone size: many
J gene: TRBJ2-3
V gene: TRBV7-8
CDR3 length: 15
D gene: -
CDR3 DNA: TGTGCCAGCAGCTTAGAACGGCGGGTACCGGATACGCAGTATTTT
CDR3 protein: CASSLERRVPDTQYF

clone size: few
J gene: TRBJ1-6
V gene: TRBV5-6
CDR3 length: 15
D gene: TRBD1
CDR3 DNA: TGTGCCAGCAGCTTGGGGGACAGGGCGCTTACACCCCTCCACTTT
CDR3 protein: CASSLGDRALTPLHF

clone size: many
J gene: TRBJ2-1
V gene: TRBV5-1
CDR3 length: 15
D gene: -
CDR3 DNA: TGCGCCAGCAGGTTGGACATCAAATCCTACAATGAGCAGTTCTTC
CDR3 protein: CASRLDIKSYNEQFF

clone size: -
J gene: TRBJ2-1
V gene: TRBV5-1
CDR3 length: 13
D gene: -
CDR3 DNA: TGCGCCAGCAGCTTGGCTACCGGACAGAGAGGGTTCTTC
CDR3 protein: CASSLATGQRGFF

clone size: many
J gene: TRBJ2-7
V gene: TRBV28
CDR3 length: 15
D gene: TRBD2
CDR3 DNA: TGTGCCAGCCTGGGGGCAGCGGGAGGGCTTTACGAGCAGTACTTC
CDR3 protein: CASLGAAGGLYEQYF

clone size: many
J gene: TRBJ2-5
V gene: TRBV28
CDR3 length: 15
D gene: -
CDR3 DNA: TGTGCCGGGAACCGTCCAGGGGCCAGCCAAGAGACCCAGTACTTC
CDR3 protein: CAGNRPGASQETQYF

clone size: many
J gene: TRBJ2-7
V gene: TRBV6-1
CDR3 length: 14
D gene: TRBD1
CDR3 DNA: TGTGCCAGCAGACGGGACAGGGCTTCCTACGAGCAGTACTTC
CDR3 protein: CASRRDRASYEQYF

clone size: few
J gene: TRBJ1-4
V gene: TRBV12-5
CDR3 length: 12
D gene: -
CDR3 DNA: TGTGCTAGTGGTTTGGTAAGGGAAAAACTGTTTTTT
CDR3 protein: CASGLVREKLFF

clone size: many
J gene: TRBJ2-1
V gene: TRBV7-2
CDR3 length: 12
D gene: -
CDR3 DNA: TGTGCCAGCAGCTTAGAACGGTATGAGCAGTTCTTC
CDR3 protein: CASSLERYEQFF

clone size: many
J gene: TRBJ2-1
V gene: TRBV7-3
CDR3 length: 15
D gene: -
CDR3 DNA: TGTGCCAGCAGCGGAGGGAGTCCTCCCTACAATGAGCAGTTCTTC
CDR3 protein: CASSGGSPPYNEQFF

clone size: many
J gene: TRBJ2-1
V gene: TRBV5-1
CDR3 length: 14
D gene: -
CDR3 DNA: TGCGCCAGCAGCGGGGCCATCCGGGAAAATGAGCAGTTCTTC
CDR3 protein: CASSGAIRENEQFF

clone size: many
J gene: TRBJ1-2
V gene: TRBV7-2
CDR3 length: 13
D gene: -
CDR3 DNA: TGTGCCAGCAGCTCCTCTAGGCTCTATGGCTACACCTTC
CDR3 protein: CASSSSRLYGYTF

clone size: -
J gene: TRBJ1-1
V gene: TRBV20-1
CDR3 length: 20
D gene: -
CDR3 DNA: TGCAGTGCTAGAGATTTGCTTTGGCTTCATCTCCTAACGGGGAACACTGAAGCTTTCTTT
CDR3 protein: CSARDLLWLHLLTGNTEAFF

clone size: -
J gene: TRBJ2-7
V gene: TRBV29-1
CDR3 length: 13
D gene: TRBD1
CDR3 DNA: TGCAGCGTTGGGGACAGGGTTACTAGCGAGCAGTACTTC
CDR3 protein: CSVGDRVTSEQYF